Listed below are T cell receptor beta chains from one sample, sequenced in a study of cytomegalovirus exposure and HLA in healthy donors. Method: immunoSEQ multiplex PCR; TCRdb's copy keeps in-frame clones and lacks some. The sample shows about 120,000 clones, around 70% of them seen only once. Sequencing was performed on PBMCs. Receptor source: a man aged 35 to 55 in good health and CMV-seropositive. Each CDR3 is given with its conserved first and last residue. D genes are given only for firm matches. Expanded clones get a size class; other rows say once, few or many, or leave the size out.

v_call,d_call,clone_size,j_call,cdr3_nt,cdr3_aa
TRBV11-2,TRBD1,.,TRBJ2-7,TGTGCCAGCAGCCCAGGGACAGGGAGCTACGAGCAGTACTTC,CASSPGTGSYEQYF
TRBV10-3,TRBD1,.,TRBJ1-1,TGTGCCATCAGTGAGTCGGGGGGACAGAGGAACACTGAAGCTTTCTTT,CAISESGGQRNTEAFF
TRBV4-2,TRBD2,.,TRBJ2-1,TGTGCCAGCAGCCAGGAGGGGGTAGCGGGAGGCCCCTACAATGAGCAGTTCTTC,CASSQEGVAGGPYNEQFF
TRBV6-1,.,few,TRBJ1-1,TGTGCCAGCCTACAGGGAGCTGAAGCTTTCTTT,CASLQGAEAFF
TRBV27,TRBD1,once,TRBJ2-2,TGTGCCAGCAGTTTATACGGGACAGGGGGCACCGGGGAGCTGTTTTTT,CASSLYGTGGTGELFF
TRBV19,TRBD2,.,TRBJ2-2,TGTGCCAGTAGTATAGTAGCGGGGGGGCCCGGGGAGCTGTTTTTT,CASSIVAGGPGELFF
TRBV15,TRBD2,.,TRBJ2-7,TGTGCCACCAGCAGCCCAGCGGGGGGCGAAAAGCAGTACTTC,CATSSPAGGEKQYF
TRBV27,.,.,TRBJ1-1,TGTGCCAGCGGGGCTAGGGTGAACACTGAAGCTTTCTTT,CASGARVNTEAFF
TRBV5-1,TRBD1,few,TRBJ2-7,TGCGCCAGCAGCGAAAGGACAGGGGGTTACGAGCAGTACTTC,CASSERTGGYEQYF
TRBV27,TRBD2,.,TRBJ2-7,TGTGCCAGCAGTTTAGCAAAGCGGGGTAGCTCCTACGAGCAGTACTTC,CASSLAKRGSSYEQYF
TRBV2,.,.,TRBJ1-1,TGTGCCAGCAGGGGAGGGACTGAAGCTTTCTTT,CASRGGTEAFF
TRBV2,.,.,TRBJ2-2,TGTGCCAGCCGTATAGTGACGAACACCGGGGAGCTGTTTTTT,CASRIVTNTGELFF
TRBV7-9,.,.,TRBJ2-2,TGTGCCAGCAGTTACCAAGACGGGGGGCCCTACACCGGGGAGCTGTTTTTT,CASSYQDGGPYTGELFF
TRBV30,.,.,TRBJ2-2,TGTGCCTGGAGTGTGCCAGGGTGGGACACCGGGGAGCTGTTTTTT,CAWSVPGWDTGELFF
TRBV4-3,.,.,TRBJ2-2,TGCGCCAGCAGCCAATTCCCCTTTTTGGGGGGGGCCCCAACCAACACCGGGGAGCTGTTTTTT,CASSQFPFLGGAPTNTGELFF
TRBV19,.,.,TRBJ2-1,TGTGCCAGTAGTGTACAGGGTTGGCATGAGCAGTTCTTC,CASSVQGWHEQFF
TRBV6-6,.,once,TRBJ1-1,TGTGCCAGCAGCCCTCGGCGGCAGAACACTGAAGCTTTCTTT,CASSPRRQNTEAFF
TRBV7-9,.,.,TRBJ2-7,TGTGCCAGCAGGAGCGGAACAACCTACGAGCAGTACTTC,CASRSGTTYEQYF
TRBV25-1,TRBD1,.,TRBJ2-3,TGTGCCAGCAGTGTTGGACAGGCCACAGATACGCAGTATTTT,CASSVGQATDTQYF
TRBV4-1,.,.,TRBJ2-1,TGCGCCAGCAGCCAAGAAATGGGGCAGGGAGAGCAGTTCTTC,CASSQEMGQGEQFF
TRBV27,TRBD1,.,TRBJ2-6,TGTGCCAGCGGTCCGGGACAGGGGGTCGCTGGGGCCAACGTCCTGACTTTC,CASGPGQGVAGANVLTF
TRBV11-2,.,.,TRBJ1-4,TGTGCCAGCAGCTTAGGTACCGGGACTGATGAAAAACTGTTTTTT,CASSLGTGTDEKLFF
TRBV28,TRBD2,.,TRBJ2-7,TGTGCCAGCAGGGCACTAGCGGGAGGAACCTACGAGCAGTACTTC,CASRALAGGTYEQYF
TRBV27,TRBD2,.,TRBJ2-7,TGTGCCAGCAGTTCTCCGGGACTAGCCACCTACGAGCAGTACTTC,CASSSPGLATYEQYF
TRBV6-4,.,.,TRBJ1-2,TGTGCCGGCCTGGTCGGCAGGGGAGGCTACACCTTC,CAGLVGRGGYTF
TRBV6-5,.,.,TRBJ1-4,TGTGCCAGCAGCCGACATGAGGCGAGAGGGGAAAAACTGTTTTTT,CASSRHEARGEKLFF
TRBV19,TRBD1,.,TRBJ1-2,TGTGCCAGTAGTATCCCCGGACAGGCGGGCTATGGCTACACCTTC,CASSIPGQAGYGYTF
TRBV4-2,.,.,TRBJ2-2,TGTGCCAGCAGCCAAGTAACCGGGGAGCTGTTTTTT,CASSQVTGELFF
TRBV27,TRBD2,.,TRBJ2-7,TGTGCCAGCAGTTTCCGACTAGCGGGAGAGGGGGTGTACTACGAGCAGTACTTC,CASSFRLAGEGVYYEQYF
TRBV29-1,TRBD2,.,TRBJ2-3,TGCAGCGTTGAAGATAGACTAGCGGGAGTGGCAGATACGCAGTATTTT,CSVEDRLAGVADTQYF
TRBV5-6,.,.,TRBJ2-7,TGTGCCAGCAGCCACGGGACAACCTACGAGCAGTACTTC,CASSHGTTYEQYF
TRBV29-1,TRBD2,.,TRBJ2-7,TGCAGCGTGAGCCGGCTAGCGGGCTCCTACGAGCAGTACTTC,CSVSRLAGSYEQYF
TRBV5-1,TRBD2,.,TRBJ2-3,TGCGCCAGCAGCAGGAATAGCGGGGGAGGCACAGATACGCAGTATTTT,CASSRNSGGGTDTQYF
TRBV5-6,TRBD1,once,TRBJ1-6,TGTGCCAGCAGCGGACGACAGGGGGCGGATTCACCCCTCCACTTT,CASSGRQGADSPLHF
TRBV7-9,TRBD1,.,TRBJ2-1,TGTGCCAGCAGCTTACCCCCTTCAGACAGGGACAATGAGCAGTTCTTC,CASSLPPSDRDNEQFF
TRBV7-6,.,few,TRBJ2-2,TGTGCCAGCAGCTTAAGGAGCACCGGGGAGCTGTTTTTT,CASSLRSTGELFF
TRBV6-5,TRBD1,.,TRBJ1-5,TGTGCCAGCAGTACCGGGACAGGGGATTCTCAGCCCCAGCATTTT,CASSTGTGDSQPQHF
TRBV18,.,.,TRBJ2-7,TGTGCCAGCTCACCAGGGCCCGATGGCGAGCAGTACTTC,CASSPGPDGEQYF
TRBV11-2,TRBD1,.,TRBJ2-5,TGTGCCAGCAGCACCTCGACAGGGGGTGTGAGGGAGACCCAGTACTTC,CASSTSTGGVRETQYF
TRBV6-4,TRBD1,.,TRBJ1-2,TGTGCCAGCAGCCCGGGACAGGGAAACTATGGCTACACCTTC,CASSPGQGNYGYTF
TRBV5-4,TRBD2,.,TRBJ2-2,TGTGCCAGCAGCATACCACTAGCGGGGGCCACCGGGGAGCTGTTTTTT,CASSIPLAGATGELFF
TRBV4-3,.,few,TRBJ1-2,TGCGCCAGCAGCCAAGCGCTCCAGGGTGTGGGCTACACCTTC,CASSQALQGVGYTF
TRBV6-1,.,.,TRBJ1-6,TGTGCCAGCAGTCCCGACAGATACTACGGTTCACCCCTCCACTTT,CASSPDRYYGSPLHF
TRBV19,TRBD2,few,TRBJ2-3,TGTGCCAGTAGTAGGGGGACTAGCGGGGGGGCCACAGATACGCAGTATTTT,CASSRGTSGGATDTQYF
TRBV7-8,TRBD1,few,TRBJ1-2,TGTGCCAGCAGCCGGACAGGTCAGAACTATGGCTACACCTTC,CASSRTGQNYGYTF
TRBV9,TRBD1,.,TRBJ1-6,TGTGCCAGCAGCACCCTGGGGACAGGGGGCAATTCACCCCTCCACTTT,CASSTLGTGGNSPLHF
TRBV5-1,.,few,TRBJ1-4,TGCGCCAGCAAGTTACAGGGTAATAGTAATGAAAAACTGTTTTTT,CASKLQGNSNEKLFF
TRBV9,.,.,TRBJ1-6,TGTGCCAGCAGCGTCACCCCGGGCGGAGGGTCACCCCTCCACTTT,CASSVTPGGGSPLHF
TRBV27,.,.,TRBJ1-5,TGTGCCAGCAGTTTATCTCCCCCCTCGAAACTCGGGAGCAATCAGCCCCAGCATTTT,CASSLSPPSKLGSNQPQHF
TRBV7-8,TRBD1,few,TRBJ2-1,TGTGCCAGCAGCCCCAGTGGACAGGGGGCCTACAATGAGCAGTTCTTC,CASSPSGQGAYNEQFF
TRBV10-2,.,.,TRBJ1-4,TGCGCCAGCAGTGACCGGGGAGGGACGGCCTTT,CASSDRGGTAF
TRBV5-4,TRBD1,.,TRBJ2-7,TGTGCCAGCAGCTTTACCTCGGGACAGGGAGACTACGAGCAGTACTTC,CASSFTSGQGDYEQYF
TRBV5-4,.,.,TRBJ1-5,TGTGCCAGCAGCTTGGCAGGGGCGGGTCAGCCCCAGCATTTT,CASSLAGAGQPQHF
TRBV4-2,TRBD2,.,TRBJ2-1,TGTGCCAGCAGTGAGACTAGCGGGAACCTCTACAATGAGCAGTTCTTC,CASSETSGNLYNEQFF
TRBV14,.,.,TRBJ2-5,TGTGCCAGCAGCCAAGTCACAGGCCAAGAGACCCAGTACTTC,CASSQVTGQETQYF
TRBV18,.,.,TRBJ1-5,TGTGCCAGCTCACCGCTGGAGGGTCAGCCCCAGCATTTT,CASSPLEGQPQHF
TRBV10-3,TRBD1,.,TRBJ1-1,TGTGCCACCACGGGACAGGGGAACACTGAAGCTTTCTTT,CATTGQGNTEAFF
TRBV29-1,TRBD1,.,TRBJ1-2,TGCAGCGTCGATAGGACAGGGATTGGCTACACCTTC,CSVDRTGIGYTF
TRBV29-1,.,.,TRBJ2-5,TGCAGCGTTGACCTACAGGGAGAGACCCAGTACTTC,CSVDLQGETQYF